The text below deals with one T cell receptor beta chain. The CDR3 consists of 16 residues. The trim removed 3 bases at V and 2 bases at J, leaving 3 bases unmatched. Germline CDR1 reads SGDLS; CDR2 reads YYNGEE. These data come from a study of cytomegalovirus exposure and HLA in healthy donors. Researchers ran the PCR with 60 Vbeta and 13 Jbeta primers. Using immunoSEQ multiplex PCR, the repertoire was profiled, and TCRdb retains in-frame clones only, with some absent. The table includes some 90,000 clones, 65% to 80% detected once. Material: PBMCs. The V call is TRBV9, the J call TRBJ2-1, with 12 positions matching TRBD2. The TCR sequence derives from a young man in good health and CMV-seronegative. CDR3: CASSGGLAGTYNEQFF. The CDR3 nucleotides read TGTGCCAGCAGCGGGGGACTAGCGGGTACCTACAATGAGCAGTTCTTC.